This T cell receptor (beta chain) derives from a study of shared clonotypes between healthy human individuals. Overall study context: CD4 naive and memory got three plates each, CD8 naive two, CD8 memory one. Study results and caveats: It was the few donors that limited the genetic and exposure-history diversity represented. What rarefaction showed was incomplete sorted-subset sequencing despite large depth.

Sequencing used immunoSEQ multiplex PCR; TCRdb keeps in-frame clones, though not all of them. The repertoire includes 330,000 or so clones, around 74% of them detected once, and approximately 10% sits in the top ten. Trimming removed 5 bases at V and 0 bases at J, with 11 bases between. This CDR3 contains 14 residues. Germline assignment: CDR1 MNHEY and CDR2 SMNVEV (reference sequence). Turning to this clone: Its antigen is undetermined.

Sequenced sample: memory CD4+ T cells sorted from blood. Subset indicated: CD45RA-negative fraction. V usage is TRBV27 and J usage is TRBJ2-7; D ambiguous. This receptor was identified in a man under 40 in good health. CDR3 nucleotides: TGTGCCAGCAGTCCCTCTTGGTTCTCCTACGAGCAGTACTTC. Translating gives CASSPSWFSYEQYF.